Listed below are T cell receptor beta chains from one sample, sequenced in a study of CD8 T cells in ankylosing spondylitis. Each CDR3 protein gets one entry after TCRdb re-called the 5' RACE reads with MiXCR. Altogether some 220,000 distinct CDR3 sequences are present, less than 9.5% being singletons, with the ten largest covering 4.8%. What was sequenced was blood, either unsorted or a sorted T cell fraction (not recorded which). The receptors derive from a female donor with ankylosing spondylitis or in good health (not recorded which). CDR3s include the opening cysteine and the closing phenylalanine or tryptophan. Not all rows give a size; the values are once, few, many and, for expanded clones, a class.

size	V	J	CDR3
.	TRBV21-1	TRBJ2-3	CASRRDPSTDTQYF
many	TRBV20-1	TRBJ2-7	CSAASGTSYEQYF
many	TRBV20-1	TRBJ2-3	CSARLAGTQYF
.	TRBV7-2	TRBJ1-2	CASSELGRDYTF
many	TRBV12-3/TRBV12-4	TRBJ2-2	CASSSQQGEGTGELFF
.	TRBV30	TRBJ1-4	CAWSIGTTNEKLFF
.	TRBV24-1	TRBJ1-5	CATSRGHQPQHF
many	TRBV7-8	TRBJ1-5	CASSLAHQGQGFQPQHF
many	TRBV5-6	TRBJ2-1	CASSFPSGTGPLDEQFF
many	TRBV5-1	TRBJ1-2	CASSLESGSFYGYTF
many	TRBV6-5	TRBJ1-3	CASSYSGSSGNTIYF
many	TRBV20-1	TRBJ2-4	CSARVLQGPKNIQYF
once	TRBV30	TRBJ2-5	CAWSAGPRRETQYF
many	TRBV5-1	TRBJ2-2	CASGRGGGELFF
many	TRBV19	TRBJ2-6	CASSPGANVLTF
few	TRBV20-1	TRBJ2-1	CSARELTGAYNEQFF
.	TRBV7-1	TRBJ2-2	CASSSLAGGGGELFF
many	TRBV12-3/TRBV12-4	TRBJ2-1	CASSYGLAGGENEQFF
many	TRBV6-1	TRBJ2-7	CASSSPVGRYSYEQYF
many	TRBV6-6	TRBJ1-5	CASSSINQPQHF
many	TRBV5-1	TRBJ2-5	CASSDVAGGSGQETQYF
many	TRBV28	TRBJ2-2	CASSLVGTLDGELFF
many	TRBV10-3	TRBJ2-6	CAISESPHGANVLTF
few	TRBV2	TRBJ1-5	CASSEEESNQPQHF
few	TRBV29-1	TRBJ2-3	CSIRPRDTQYF
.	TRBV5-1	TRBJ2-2	CASSLVSVGTGELFF
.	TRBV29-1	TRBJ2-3	CSVRTAGYTDTQYF
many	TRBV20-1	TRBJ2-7	CSAEASGSYEQYF
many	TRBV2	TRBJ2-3	CASRLAGQGTDTQYF
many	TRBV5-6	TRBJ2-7	CASSFGQFYEQYF
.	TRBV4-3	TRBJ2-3	CTSSGGRIADTQYF
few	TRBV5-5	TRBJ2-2	CASSPKGLAGTWELFF
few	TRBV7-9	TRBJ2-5	CASRRGISQETQYF
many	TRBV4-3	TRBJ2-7	CASSQGSIHEQYF
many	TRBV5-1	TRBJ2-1	CASSPGGQGMNNEQFF
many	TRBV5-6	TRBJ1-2	CASSLELAGAIRGNYGYTF
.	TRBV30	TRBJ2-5	CAWSVDYPKETQYF
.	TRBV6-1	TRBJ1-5	CASSEYFFRIGGERGNQPQHF
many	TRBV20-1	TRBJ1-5	CSARRVGDSNQPQHF
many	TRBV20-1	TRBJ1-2	CSARLPLGRGHYGYTF
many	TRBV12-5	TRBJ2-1	CASGLLAGIYNEQFF
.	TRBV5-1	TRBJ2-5	CASTTSGRSETQYF
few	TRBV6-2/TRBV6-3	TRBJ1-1	CASSYVRGDTEAFF
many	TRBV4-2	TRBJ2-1	CASSQEGEQFF
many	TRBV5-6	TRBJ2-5	CASSAQGWRETQYF
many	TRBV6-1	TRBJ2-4	CASRETGAKNIQYF
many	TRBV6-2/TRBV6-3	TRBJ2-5	CASSYRRGEETQYF